The present T cell receptor beta chain was sequenced within a study of T cell repertoires in cytomegalovirus infection. About the research overall: Well-studied HLA-B-restricted epitopes and recently identified HLA-C-restricted epitopes of CMV were both used in the study. Study-level points and caveats: HLA-C-restricted, CMV-specific TCR beta clonotypes were dominant ex vivo. Identification of carriers of CMV plus the relevant HLA was achieved through cumulative public TCR beta family frequency.

A word on this clonotype: What it recognizes is unknown.

CDR3 length: 16 residues. V lost 6 bases to trimming and J lost 7 bases, with 24 bases between them. CDR1 is SGHNT and CDR2 is YENEEA in the germline V gene. Using its own MiXCR run on the reads, TCRdb lists one record per CDR3 protein. The sample shows about 770,000 distinct CDR3 sequences, about 28% of them seen only once. The sequenced sample was cultured CD8+ T cells from PBMCs, obtained from culture after CMV antigen stimulation. The genes are TRBV11-3 and TRBJ2-5; the D gene is possibly TRBD2 (5 bases). The receptor comes from a human donor in good health (CMV status not recorded). Some clones in this sample may be carry-over from other donors' samples. For the CDR3, the DNA is TGTGCCAGCAGGCCACCCCTCGGGGAACCGATGCGGACCCAGTACTTC. Protein sequence: CASRPPLGEPMRTQYF.